This T cell receptor (beta chain) was obtained from a study of Tregs in tolerant kidney transplant recipients. TCRdb's copy holds only in-frame clones and misses some; the assay was immunoSEQ multiplex PCR. The data contain about 68,000 clones, roughly 84% of them singletons. Unstimulated Tregs (CD4+CD25+CD127-) and CD4+CD25- non-Tregs were sorted from PBMCs. The CDR3 runs 13 residues. From germline, CDR1 is SGDLS and CDR2 YYNGEE. The germline V and J ends were trimmed by 3 bases and 7 bases, with 14 bases remaining between them. About this clone: Other DNA variants within this sample encode the same CDR3.

Sequencing was performed on CD4+ T cells from blood. The sequence was obtained from a human donor in good health. V is TRBV9 and J is TRBJ2-7; possible D gene TRBD1, 6 bases. The CDR3: CASSGGGAREQYF. The CDR3 bases are TGTGCCAGCAGCGGTGGGGGCGCTAGGGAGCAGTACTTC.